These 30 T cell receptor beta chains share one sample of origin, sequenced in a study of regulatory T cells in long-lasting Graves disease. The TCR beta library used iRepertoire HTBI primers with Arm-PCR amplification of CDR3. In TCRdb, the multiplex PCR reads were re-called with MiXCR into one record per CDR3 protein. The profile shows some 220,000 distinct CDR3 sequences, around 19% of them singletons. Time point specified: newly diagnosed GD, antithyroid drugs for less than 3 months. PBMCs provided the RNA from which the TCR library was made. Separately, the same data were catalogued under a study of T cells in Graves' hyperthyroidism and ophthalmopathy.

The specimen was peripheral blood mononuclear cells (PBMCs), collected at new diagnosis, from a patient treated with antithyroid drugs. Every receptor here comes from a woman aged 30 to 39 with Graves disease.

This clonotype turned up a few times. The chain uses TRBV5-4 and TRBJ2-5, with D perhaps matching TRBD1 or TRBD2 (5 bases each). Germline V gene sequence: CDR1 SGHNT, CDR2 YYREEE (reference sequence). The CDR3 consists of 13 residues. The V and J ends lost 5 bases and 7 bases respectively, with 15 bases between them. CDR3 in amino acids: CASRRDQEGTQYF. CDR3 bases: TGTGCCAGCAGACGGGACCAAGAGGGGACCCAGTACTTC.

Many counts were recorded for this clonotype. The chain joins TRBV18 to TRBJ1-2; a possible D gene is TRBD1 (5 bases). The CDR3 covers 13 residues. Trimming took 5 bases from V and 8 from J, leaving 15 bases between them. Germline V CDR1 and CDR2: KGHSH, LQKENI. The CDR3 protein is CASSRGPGSGYTF. CDR3 DNA sequence: TGTGCCAGCTCAAGAGGCCCAGGGAGCGGCTACACCTTC.

At least ten counts were recorded for this clonotype. This chain uses TRBV28 with TRBJ1-5, with D perhaps TRBD1 (6 bases). The germline V gene has CDR1 MDHEN and CDR2 SYDVKM. V was pared by 4 bases and J by 1 base, with 17 bases between. There are 17 residues in the CDR3. CDR3 loop: CASSSFRGRGSNQPQHF. CDR3 bases: TGTGCCAGCAGTTCCTTCAGGGGACGAGGGAGCAATCAGCCCCAGCATTTT.

A few counts support this clonotype. A much larger clone lies a single base off, so this may be a read error. As the CDR3 is not closed by the conserved phenylalanine or tryptophan, this likely results from a read error. The chain uses TRBV11-1 and TRBJ1-1; unclear D gene. The CDR3 extends over 13 amino acids. V was pared by 5 bases and J by 8 bases, with 15 bases between. Germline lookup yields CDR1 SGHAT and CDR2 FQDESV (reference sequence). CDR3: CASSRTGSREAFL. The CDR3, as DNA: TGTGCCAGCAGCAGAACCGGGTCCCGCGAAGCTTTCCTT.

This clonotype has a handful of counts. The chain joins TRBV28 to TRBJ2-7; TRBD2 matches 7 bases. The CDR3 is made up of 15 amino acids. The V gene end was trimmed by 2 bases and the J gene end by 4 bases; junction bases not matched to a gene: 8. The germline CDR1 and CDR2 sequences are MDHEN and SYDVKM. The CDR3 bases are TGTGCCAGCAGTTTACTCTTGGGAGGGAATTACGAGCAGTACTTC. This translates into CASSLLLGGNYEQYF.

This clonotype was recorded at least ten times. The J gene is TRBJ2-5, the V gene TRBV28, with 10 bases that match TRBD1. The germline CDR1 and CDR2 sequences are MDHEN and SYDVKM. The trim removed 5 bases at V and 5 bases at J, leaving 5 bases unmatched. This CDR3 comprises 14 residues. Here the CDR3 DNA reads TGTGCCAGCAGTGGGACAGGGGTTAGGGAGACCCAGTACTTC. It yields the protein CASSGTGVRETQYF.

A note on this clonotype: A read error is likely here: a far larger clone is one base away. The J gene is TRBJ2-7, the V gene TRBV12-3 or TRBV12-4; 9 bases match TRBD2. CDR3 length: 14 residues. V was pared by 6 bases and J by 6 bases, with 9 bases of the junction left unmatched. CDR3 loop: CASSPRGREGEQYF. CDR3 nucleotide sequence: TGTGCCAGCAGCCCACGGGGGCGGGAGGGCGAGCAGTACTTC.

This clonotype was recorded at least ten times. The V gene is TRBV5-8, the J gene TRBJ1-1, with a possible D match to TRBD1 (6 bases). V lost 7 bases and J lost 4, with 14 bases in between. The CDR3 runs to 13 residues. Per the germline V gene, CDR1 is SGHTS and CDR2 is YDEGEE. The CDR3 coding sequence is TGTGCCAGCCCCCGGGACATTGGCACTGAAGCTTTCTTT. Translating it yields CASPRDIGTEAFF.

This clonotype was counted many times. The J gene is TRBJ1-1, the V gene TRBV2; 8 bases match TRBD1. Trimming cost V 6 bases and J 1 base; bases outside gene matches: 10. Germline CDR1 and CDR2: SNHLY and FYNNEI. This CDR3 has 16 residues. CDR3 amino acids: CASSYDRGKANTEAFF. The CDR3 bases are TGTGCCAGCAGCTACGACAGGGGAAAGGCGAACACTGAAGCTTTCTTT.

In its sample, this clonotype was seen many times. V and J are TRBV19 and TRBJ2-3, with D perhaps matching TRBD1 (7 bases). V lost 9 bases and J 0 bases, leaving 22 bases between the germline ends. Looked up from germline, CDR1 is LNHDA and CDR2 is SQIVND (reference sequence). The CDR3 has 17 residues. CDR3 sequence (DNA): TGTGCCAGCGCCAGGGGGGCAGGGAACCTGAGCACAGATACGCAGTATTTT. Amino acid sequence: CASARGAGNLSTDTQYF.

This clonotype was seen more than once but under ten times. V usage is TRBV7-9 and J usage is TRBJ2-3, with 9 positions matching TRBD2. Trimming cost V 5 bases and J 6 bases; bases outside gene matches: 9. The CDR3 length is 15 residues. Germline loops: CDR1 SEHNR, CDR2 FQNEAQ (reference sequence). CDR3 region: CASSLGVAGVDTQYF. The CDR3 coding sequence is TGTGCCAGCAGCCTAGGCGTAGCGGGAGTTGATACGCAGTATTTT.

This clonotype was observed a few times. V and J are TRBV11-2 and TRBJ2-6; D is perhaps TRBD1 or TRBD2 (5 bases each). The V end lost 1 base, the J end lost 0 bases, and 13 bases lay between the germline ends. This CDR3 has 18 amino acids. Germline CDR1 and CDR2: SGHAT and FQNNGV. The CDR3: CASSLGPGPFSGANVLTF. The CDR3 nucleotides read TGTGCCAGCAGCTTAGGCCCGGGACCTTTCTCTGGGGCCAACGTCCTGACTTTC. Combining the CDR3 with reference TRBV11-2 and TRBJ2-6 gives the whole variable domain EAGVAQSPRYKIIEKRQSVAFWCNPISGHATLYWYQQILGQGPKLLIQFQNNGVVDDSQLPKDRFSAERLKGVDSTLKIQPAKLEDSAVYLCASSLGPGPFSGANVLTFGAGSRLTVL.

This clonotype has ten or more counts. The rearrangement uses TRBV24-1 and TRBJ1-4, with a possible D match to TRBD1 (5 bases). CDR1 is KGHDR and CDR2 is SFDVKD in the germline V gene. CDR3 length equals 14 residues. Trimming removed 5 bases from V and 6 bases from J, with 12 bases in between. CDR3: CATSAGPQDEKLFF. The DNA for the CDR3 is TGTGCCACCAGTGCGGGACCCCAGGATGAAAAACTGTTTTTT.

The chain carries TRBV4-1 and TRBJ2-5, with 12 positions matching TRBD2. J lost 2 bases, V lost 3 bases, and 7 bases had no gene match. The CDR3 consists of 17 residues. The germline V gene encodes CDR1 MGHRA and CDR2 YSYEKL. This CDR3 is CASSHQTSGSQQETQYF. CDR3 DNA sequence: TGCGCCAGCAGCCATCAGACTAGCGGGAGCCAACAAGAGACCCAGTACTTC.

This clonotype was observed at least ten times. This rearrangement joins TRBV28 to TRBJ2-5; D gene ambiguous. Germline CDR1 MDHEN, CDR2 SYDVKM. The CDR3 contains 13 residues. Trimming pared 7 bases from V and 0 bases from J, leaving 9 bases between. The CDR3 coding sequence is TGTGCCAGCACCCGACACAACCAAGAGACCCAGTACTTC. It encodes CASTRHNQETQYF.

This clonotype was seen many times. The chain combines TRBV4-1 with TRBJ2-7; D is perhaps TRBD2 (6 bases). Germline V CDR1 and CDR2: MGHRA, YSYEKL. V lost 4 bases and J 7 bases, leaving 17 bases between the germline ends. This CDR3 contains 14 residues. The CDR3 DNA reads TGCGCCAGCAGCCCAGCGGGTAGCGCAAGGGAGCAGTACTTC. It encodes CASSPAGSAREQYF.

The gene calls are TRBV4-1 and TRBJ1-2, with 9 bases identical to TRBD1. This CDR3 spans 18 amino acids. Germline values: CDR1 MGHRA, CDR2 YSYEKL. The ends lost 0 bases at V and 4 bases at J; junction bases unmatched: 12. The CDR3 DNA sequence: TGCGCCAGCAGCCAAGATCAACAGGGGGCGAACCCCCTCTATGGCTACACCTTC. Translated: CASSQDQQGANPLYGYTF.

This clonotype was counted many times. V gene TRBV14 combines with J gene TRBJ2-5; TRBD2 matches at 8 bases. The J call is doubtful: the DNA matches TRBJ2-1 better. Germline V gene data show CDR1 as SGHDN and CDR2 as FVKESK. CDR3 length: 16 amino acids. In nucleotides, the CDR3 is TGTGCCAGCAGCCAATACCGGGGGGGGGTCAGCAATGAGCAGTTCTTC. Translating gives CASSQYRGGVSNEQFF.

Many counts were recorded for this clonotype. This chain links TRBV12-3 or TRBV12-4 with TRBJ1-4; D is possibly TRBD1 (5 bases). V lost 6 bases to trimming and J lost 0 bases, with 8 bases between them. The CDR3 extends over 14 amino acids. DNA for the CDR3: TGTGCCAGCAGGTTCAGGGCAACTAATGAAAAACTGTTTTTT. Translated: CASRFRATNEKLFF.

In its sample, this clonotype was seen many times. The CDR3 bases are TGCGCCAGCAGCTCCCCCGGGGACTATGGCTACACCTTC. It is translated as CASSSPGDYGYTF. This rearrangement joins TRBV5-1 to TRBJ1-2; unclear D gene. Germline lookup yields CDR1 SGHRS and CDR2 YFSETQ. CDR3 size: 13 residues. V was shortened by 3 bases and J by 3 bases, with 9 bases between the two germline ends.

This clonotype was counted many times. The chain employs TRBV20-1 and TRBJ2-1; a possible D gene is TRBD2 (6 bases). This CDR3 comprises 16 residues. CDR1 is DFQATT and CDR2 is SNEGSKA in the germline V gene (reference sequence). V was pared by 3 bases and J by 4 bases, with 19 bases between. CDR3 sequence: CSARRLAQDSYNEQFF. The CDR3 DNA reads as TGCAGTGCTAGGAGGCTAGCGCAGGATTCTTACAATGAGCAGTTCTTC.

The chain recombines TRBV9 with TRBJ2-1, with D perhaps matching TRBD1 or TRBD2 (7 bases each). Germline-derived CDR1 and CDR2 are SGDLS and YYNGEE. CDR3 length: 18 residues. Trimming stripped 6 bases from V and 7 bases from J, with 29 bases between. The CDR3 nucleotides are TGTGCCAGCAAGGGGGGGGCAGGGGGGGTGTTGAGGCGGAATGAGCAGTTCTTC. It is translated as CASKGGAGGVLRRNEQFF.

J is TRBJ1-6 and V is TRBV12-3 or TRBV12-4; no clear D gene. Trimming removed 7 bases from V and 1 base from J, with 11 bases in between. CDR3 size: 15 residues. The CDR3 loop is CASTLQRSYNSPLHF. CDR3 bases: TGTGCCAGCACCCTACAGAGGTCCTATAATTCACCCCTCCACTTT.

With respect to this clonotype: This likely comes from a read error, as the CDR3 has no conserved phenylalanine or tryptophan at its end. The rearrangement links TRBV4-2 to TRBJ1-4; D is ambiguous. V shed 5 bases and J shed 5 bases, with 12 bases lying between them. From germline, CDR1 is LGHNA and CDR2 YNFKEQ. There are 14 residues in the CDR3. The CDR3 nucleotides read TGTGCCAGCAGCGGTGTACAGCCAAATGAAAAACTGTTTTTG. Translating it yields CASSGVQPNEKLFL.

This clonotype was observed at least ten times. The chain is built from TRBV9 and TRBJ2-3; D possibly corresponds to TRBD1 (6 bases). This CDR3 spans 16 amino acids. Germline values: CDR1 SGDLS, CDR2 YYNGEE. Trimming left V 0 bases short and J 7 bases short, with 18 bases between. The CDR3 nucleotides are TGTGCCAGCAGCGTAGGAGGTACAGGGACCCTCAATACGCAGTATTTT. This sequence encodes CASSVGGTGTLNTQYF. Full variable domain (rest looked up from reference TRBV9 and TRBJ2-3): DSGVTQTPKHLITATGQRVTLRCSPRSGDLSVYWYQQSLDQGLQFLIQYYNGEERAKGNILERFSAQQFPDLHSELNLSSLELGDSALYFCASSVGGTGTLNTQYFGPGTRLTVL.

This clonotype was recorded many times. This chain uses TRBV20-1 with TRBJ1-5, with D unclear. V was cut by 2 bases and J by 7 bases, with 18 bases left in between. Germline CDR1 DFQATT, CDR2 SNEGSKA (reference sequence). This CDR3 contains 15 residues. CDR3 nucleotides: TGCAGTGCTAGACCCCCTTATGAAGGAAGGCAGCCCCAGCATTTT. Protein product: CSARPPYEGRQPQHF.

The rearrangement links TRBV7-2 to TRBJ2-1; D is undetermined. V lost 2 bases and J 6 bases, leaving 17 bases between the germline ends. This CDR3 has 16 residues. The V gene's germline CDR1 is SGHTA and CDR2 FQGNSA. The CDR3 loop is CASSLYWTLPGNEQFF. Written as DNA, the CDR3 is TGTGCCAGCAGCTTATATTGGACCCTGCCTGGCAATGAGCAGTTCTTC. Combining the CDR3 with reference TRBV7-2 and TRBJ2-1 gives the whole variable domain GAGVSQSPSNKVTEKGKDVELRCDPISGHTALYWYRQSLGQGLEFLIYFQGNSAPDKSGLPSDRFSAERTGGSVSTLTIQRTQQEDSAVYLCASSLYWTLPGNEQFFGPGTRLTVL.

Many counts were recorded for this clonotype. CDR3 bases: TGTGCCAGCTCACCGAGGGGCGCGGAGAACACTGAAGCTTTCTTT. It is translated as CASSPRGAENTEAFF. V and J are TRBV18 and TRBJ1-1; D is possibly TRBD1 (5 bases). The CDR3 consists of 15 residues. V was clipped by 3 bases and J by 1 base, with 12 bases between them. Germline assignment: CDR1 KGHSH and CDR2 LQKENI.

This clonotype has at least ten counts. The genes are TRBV5-1 and TRBJ2-7, with 7 bases lining up with TRBD2. The CDR3 contains 14 residues. In germline, CDR1 is SGHRS, CDR2 YFSETQ. V was pared by 1 base and J by 3 bases, with 4 bases of the junction left unmatched. The CDR3 reads CASSLWRESYEQYF. The CDR3 DNA reads as TGCGCCAGCAGCTTGTGGCGGGAGAGCTACGAGCAGTACTTC.

At least ten counts were recorded for this clonotype. The CDR3 nucleotides are TGTGCCAGCAGTGGAGCTCGGGTTGTCAGTCGAAACTACGAGCAGTACTTC. It is translated as CASSGARVVSRNYEQYF. The chain combines TRBV2 with TRBJ2-7, with no clear D. Trimming shortened V by 4 bases and J by 3 bases, and 22 bases separated the two germline ends. Germline CDR1 SNHLY, CDR2 FYNNEI. The CDR3 is 17 amino acids.